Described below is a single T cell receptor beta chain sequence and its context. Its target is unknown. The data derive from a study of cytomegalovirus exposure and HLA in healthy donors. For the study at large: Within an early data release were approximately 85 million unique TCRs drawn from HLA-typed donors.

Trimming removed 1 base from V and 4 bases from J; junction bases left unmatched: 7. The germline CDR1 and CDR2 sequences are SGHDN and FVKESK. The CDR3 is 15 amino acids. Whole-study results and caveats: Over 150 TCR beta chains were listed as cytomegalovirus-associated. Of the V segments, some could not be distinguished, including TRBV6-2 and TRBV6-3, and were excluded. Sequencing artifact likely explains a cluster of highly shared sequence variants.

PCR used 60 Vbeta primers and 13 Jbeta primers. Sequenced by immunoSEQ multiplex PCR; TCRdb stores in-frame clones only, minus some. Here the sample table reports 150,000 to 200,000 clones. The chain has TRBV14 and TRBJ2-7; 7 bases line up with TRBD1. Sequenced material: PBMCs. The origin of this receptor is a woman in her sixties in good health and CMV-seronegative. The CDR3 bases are TGTGCCAGCAGCCAAGCCCCCCGGACAGGTTACGAGCAGTACTTC. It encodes CASSQAPRTGYEQYF.